These T cell receptor beta chains were read from a single sample in a study of T cell responses to AZD1222 COVID-19 vaccine. TCRdb's table, derived via immunoSEQ multiplex PCR, lists solely in-frame clones and lacks some. The sample contains around 97,000 clones, less than 95% of which appear only once. Sequences were derived from peripheral blood, sampled on day 0 of AZD1222 vaccination. The receptors come from an adult in good health. Both conserved end residues are part of each CDR3. A D gene is named only where the DNA matches it firmly. A row's size may be missing; if present it is once, few, many or a size class.

>TRBV7-2|-|-|TRBJ2-7
CASSLPTAAFSEQYF
TGTGCCAGCAGCTTACCAACGGCCGCATTTTCCGAGCAGTACTTC
>TRBV27|-|-|TRBJ2-1
CASTGAIYNEQFF
TGTGCTAGTACGGGGGCGATCTACAATGAGCAGTTCTTC
>TRBV6-1|-|-|TRBJ1-1
CASSEVELNTEAFF
TGTGCCAGCAGTGAAGTGGAGCTAAACACTGAAGCTTTCTTT
>TRBV4-2|once|-|TRBJ1-3
CASSLEISGNTIYF
TGTGCCAGCAGCCTCGAAATCTCTGGAAACACCATATATTTT
>TRBV7-2|-|-|TRBJ2-7
CASSLALATHYEQYF
TGTGCCAGCAGCTTAGCGCTAGCGACTCACTACGAGCAGTACTTC
>TRBV7-6|-|TRBD1|TRBJ2-7
CASSPDLIPGQGWYEQYF
TGTGCCAGCAGCCCGGACTTGATCCCGGGACAGGGGTGGTACGAGCAGTACTTC
>TRBV2|-|-|TRBJ1-5
CASSGSNSNQPQHF
TGTGCCAGCAGTGGTTCGAATAGCAATCAGCCCCAGCATTTT
>TRBV30|-|-|TRBJ1-1
CAWTRGVFTEAFF
TGTGCCTGGACCAGGGGTGTCTTCACTGAAGCTTTCTTT
>TRBV5-1|-|-|TRBJ2-7
CASSLGPGYSYEQYF
TGCGCCAGCAGCTTGGGGCCGGGGTACTCCTACGAGCAGTACTTC
>TRBV4-2|few|-|TRBJ2-7
CASSQDAQDEQYF
TGTGCCAGCAGCCAAGATGCTCAGGACGAGCAGTACTTC
>TRBV10-3|-|-|TRBJ2-3
CAISAVSGTDTQYF
TGTGCCATCAGTGCTGTATCGGGCACAGATACGCAGTATTTT
>TRBV15|once|-|TRBJ1-1
CATSNRESTEAFF
TGTGCCACCAGTAACAGGGAGAGCACTGAAGCTTTCTTT
>TRBV7-8|-|TRBD1|TRBJ1-4
CASSLRGQGATNEKLFF
TGTGCCAGCAGCTTAAGGGGGCAGGGCGCAACTAATGAAAAACTGTTTTTT
>TRBV27|-|-|TRBJ1-2
CASSFQSGGKGGYTF
TGTGCCAGCAGTTTCCAATCCGGGGGTAAAGGTGGCTACACCTTC
>TRBV7-6|-|-|TRBJ1-4
CASSLARGGTTNEKLFF
TGTGCCAGCAGCTTAGCCCGGGGAGGGACAACTAATGAAAAACTGTTTTTT
>TRBV5-5|-|-|TRBJ1-1
CASSLDAAGRAFF
TGTGCCAGCAGCTTGGACGCGGCAGGGAGAGCTTTCTTT
>TRBV7-9|-|-|TRBJ1-1
CASSIQGGGGTEAFF
TGTGCCAGCAGCATCCAAGGGGGAGGTGGCACTGAAGCTTTCTTT
>TRBV27|-|-|TRBJ2-7
CASSFGRRPYEQYF
TGTGCCAGCAGTTTTGGAAGGCGTCCCTACGAGCAGTACTTC
>TRBV5-1|-|-|TRBJ2-2
CASSPTLGDTGELFF
TGCGCCAGCAGCCCGACCCTCGGAGACACCGGGGAGCTGTTTTTT
>TRBV19|-|TRBD2|TRBJ2-2
CASSPGGSGTGELFF
TGTGCCAGTAGCCCGGGGGGGTCGGGCACCGGGGAGCTGTTTTTT
>TRBV3-1/TRBV3-2|-|-|TRBJ2-4
CASSQIHPICKKNIQYF
TGTGCCAGCAGCCAAATACATCCCATTTGCAAAAAAAACATTCAGTACTTC
>TRBV3-1/TRBV3-2|few|TRBD2|TRBJ2-5
CASSPGLNQETQYF
TGTGCCAGCAGCCCGGGACTAAATCAAGAGACCCAGTACTTC
>TRBV5-4|-|-|TRBJ2-2
CASSERTNTGELFF
TGTGCCAGCAGCGAACGAACCAACACCGGGGAGCTGTTTTTT
>TRBV27|-|-|TRBJ1-3
CASSLAGAGNTIYF
TGTGCCAGCAGTTTAGCGGGGGCTGGAAACACCATATATTTT
>TRBV7-9|-|-|TRBJ1-1
CASSLDGVNTEAFF
TGTGCCAGCAGCTTAGACGGGGTGAACACTGAAGCTTTCTTT
>TRBV4-1|once|-|TRBJ1-2
CASSQVGADYGYTF
TGCGCCAGCAGCCAGGTTGGGGCGGACTATGGCTACACCTTC
>TRBV14|-|TRBD2|TRBJ2-4
CASSQESGGINIQYF
TGTGCCAGCAGCCAAGAGTCGGGAGGGATAAACATTCAGTACTTC
>TRBV30|-|-|TRBJ1-2
CAWSGGARSWDGYTF
TGTGCCTGGAGTGGGGGGGCGCGGTCTTGGGATGGCTACACCTTC
>TRBV4-2|-|-|TRBJ1-6
CASSRERSSYNSPLHF
TGTGCCAGCAGCCGGGAGAGGAGCTCCTATAATTCACCCCTCCACTTT
>TRBV2|once|-|TRBJ2-7
CASSDDWEEYF
TGTGCCAGCAGTGACGACTGGGAGGAGTACTTC
>TRBV5-6|-|-|TRBJ1-2
CASSYANYGYTF
TGTGCCAGCAGCTACGCTAACTATGGCTACACCTTC
>TRBV2|-|-|TRBJ1-3
CASSPRTADTIYF
TGTGCCAGCAGTCCGAGGACAGCTGACACCATATATTTT